This T cell receptor (beta chain) was observed in a study of T cell responses to AZD1222 COVID-19 vaccine. Recipients boosted at about 4 weeks or about 12 weeks are pooled. The assay was immunoSEQ multiplex PCR, and TCRdb's table has in-frame clones only and misses some. The sample holds around 160,000 clones, 92% seen once. Unmatched junction bases numbered 7, after V lost 2 bases and J lost 2 bases. CDR3 size: 17 residues. The germline V gene has CDR1 SGHVS and CDR2 FNYEAQ. Points from the study as a whole: All repertoire sampling was performed exclusively after the peak T cell response. Once two AZD1222 doses were given, Spike-specific TCR breadth and depth went up. Females outnumbered males among donors, who were mostly white British; clonal diversity was possibly underestimated.

Details on this clone: Its antigen is currently unknown.

The sequences come from peripheral blood, collected 28 days after the second AZD1222 dose. The chain combines TRBV7-6 with TRBJ2-3; TRBD2 agrees at 10 bases. This clonotype was obtained from an adult who received the AZD1222 COVID-19 vaccine. The CDR3 reads CASSLFRSGGNTDTQYF. In DNA form, the CDR3 reads TGTGCCAGCAGCTTATTCCGTAGCGGGGGGAACACAGATACGCAGTATTTT.